A selection of T cell receptor beta chains follows, all from one sample in a study of blood T cell repertoires in COVID-19. Measured with immunoSEQ multiplex PCR; TCRdb has only the in-frame clones, and not every one. The table records 250,000 to 300,000 clones, roughly nine tenths of them present only once. Sequenced material: peripheral blood. The receptors here all came from a woman aged 25 to 39 with COVID-19, enrolled during active disease. Each CDR3 is given with its conserved first and last residue. A D gene is named only where the DNA matches it firmly. Where a row states a size, it is once, few, many or the class of an expanded clone; other rows omit it.

TRBD1	TRBV27	TRBJ1-2	NA	TGTGCCAGCAGGGTACGGACAGGGGAAATCTATGGCTACACCTTC	CASRVRTGEIYGYTF
NA	TRBV9	TRBJ1-2	NA	TGTGCCAGCAGAGCCGGTACAGGGTTAGGGACCACCTTC	CASRAGTGLGTTF
NA	TRBV7-2	TRBJ2-7	NA	TGTGCCAGCAGCGCCCAGGCAGGGTCCTACGAGCAGTACTTC	CASSAQAGSYEQYF
TRBD2	TRBV27	TRBJ2-3	NA	TGTGCCAGCAAGCGGGGGGGGACAGATACGCAGTATTTT	CASKRGGTDTQYF
NA	TRBV6-6	TRBJ1-5	few	TGTGCCAGCAGTCAGTTCTCGGGGGAGTTCAAACAGCCCCAGCATTTT	CASSQFSGEFKQPQHF
NA	TRBV10-1	TRBJ2-4	NA	TGCGCCAGCAGTGAGTCCAGGGGCGACATTCAGTACTTC	CASSESRGDIQYF
NA	TRBV10-1	TRBJ1-4	NA	TGCGCCAGCAGTGAGTCGTTACAGGTTGAAAAACTGTTTTTT	CASSESLQVEKLFF
TRBD1	TRBV7-9	TRBJ2-7	NA	TGTGCCAGCAGCCCTACCGGGACAGGGGGCTTGGAGCAGTACTTC	CASSPTGTGGLEQYF
TRBD1	TRBV5-1	TRBJ2-2	NA	TGCGCCAGCAGCCCTGACAGGGGGTCGTACACCGGGGAGCTGTTTTTT	CASSPDRGSYTGELFF
NA	TRBV6-5	TRBJ1-3	NA	TGTGCCAGCAGTTATACTCGGGTCCACTCTGGAAACACCATATATTTT	CASSYTRVHSGNTIYF
TRBD2	TRBV13	TRBJ2-3	NA	TGTGCCAGCAGCTCTACTAGCGGGAGCACAGATACGCAGTATTTT	CASSSTSGSTDTQYF
TRBD1	TRBV4-1	TRBJ1-5	NA	TGCGCCAGCAGCCAACATTCGGACAGGGCTGAGCCCCAGCATTTT	CASSQHSDRAEPQHF
TRBD2	TRBV2	TRBJ2-1	once	TGTGCCAGCAGTGTCCCGGGACTAGACGGTATTGAGCAGTTCTTC	CASSVPGLDGIEQFF
NA	TRBV3-1/TRBV3-2	TRBJ2-3	NA	TGTGCCAGCAGCCAGGTCAGGGAAAATCCGCAGTATTTT	CASSQVRENPQYF
TRBD1	TRBV9	TRBJ2-7	NA	TGTGCCAGCAGCCCTCAGACAGGGTCGGTCTACGAGCAGTACTTC	CASSPQTGSVYEQYF
TRBD2	TRBV5-4	TRBJ2-7	NA	TGTGCCAGCAGCTCCTCCCCTAGCGGGGGCTCCTACGAGCAGTACTTC	CASSSSPSGGSYEQYF
NA	TRBV10-1	TRBJ2-7	NA	TGCGCCAGCAGTGAGTCCCTTTCGGGGCAGTACTTC	CASSESLSGQYF
TRBD1	TRBV5-1	TRBJ2-5	NA	TGCGCCAGCAGCTTAGGGACAGTAAAGGAGACCCAGTACTTC	CASSLGTVKETQYF
TRBD1	TRBV5-1	TRBJ2-2	NA	TGCGCCAGCAGCATCCGACAGGGTCCTACCGGGGAGCTGTTTTTT	CASSIRQGPTGELFF
TRBD2	TRBV7-2	TRBJ2-1	NA	TGTGCCAGCAGCCCGGCCGGGGGGGATGAGCAGTTCTTC	CASSPAGGDEQFF
TRBD2	TRBV5-1	TRBJ2-1	NA	TGCGCCAGCAGCTTAGTTAGCGGGGTTTTGTTACATGAGCAGTTCTTC	CASSLVSGVLLHEQFF
TRBD2	TRBV4-1	TRBJ2-2	once	TGCGCCAGCAGCCCCCCGGGGGGGGACAAACCTAAGGAGCTGTTTTTT	CASSPPGGDKPKELFF
TRBD1	TRBV7-9	TRBJ1-2	NA	TGTGCCAGCAGCTTAGCGGGTTTTCCAGGGGGGTCCCATAACTATGGCTACACCTTC	CASSLAGFPGGSHNYGYTF
NA	TRBV5-4	TRBJ2-1	NA	TGTGCCAGCAGCTTGAGCAGGGGAGATGAGCAGTTCTTC	CASSLSRGDEQFF
TRBD2	TRBV19	TRBJ2-2	few	TGTGCCAGTAGTATAGATCCTCTTTTACAGCGGGGGCCTCATAACACCGGGGAGCTGTTTTTT	CASSIDPLLQRGPHNTGELFF
NA	TRBV19	TRBJ1-2	NA	TGTGCCAGTAGTACCCTTCAAGGACAGAACCCCTATGGCTACACCTTC	CASSTLQGQNPYGYTF
TRBD2	TRBV18	TRBJ2-5	NA	TGTGCCAGCTCACCCACAGGACTAGTAAAAGAGACCCAGTACTTC	CASSPTGLVKETQYF
TRBD2	TRBV18	TRBJ2-5	NA	TGTGCCAGCTCTGGACTAGCGGGGCAAGAGACCCAGTACTTC	CASSGLAGQETQYF
NA	TRBV3-1/TRBV3-2	TRBJ1-5	NA	TGTGCCAGCAGTCTCAGGGCAGGGTTCAATCAGCCCCAGCATTTT	CASSLRAGFNQPQHF
NA	TRBV15	TRBJ1-4	NA	TGTGCCACCAGCAGAGCGGGCCGGGGGAAGGGGCCTAATGAAAAACTGTTTTTT	CATSRAGRGKGPNEKLFF
TRBD1	TRBV2	TRBJ1-1	NA	TGTGCCAGCATTAGGGACAGTTATGGATACACTGAAGCTTTCTTT	CASIRDSYGYTEAFF
NA	TRBV11-1	TRBJ1-2	NA	TGTGCCAGCAGCTTATGGCCAACCGCTAACTATGGCTACACCTTC	CASSLWPTANYGYTF
NA	TRBV15	TRBJ2-3	NA	TGTGCCACCAGCTTGGGGGGGGGCAGGGATACGCAGTATTTT	CATSLGGGRDTQYF
NA	TRBV3-1/TRBV3-2	TRBJ2-1	NA	TGTGCCAGCAGCCACGGCGGACGGGGGCAGTTCTTC	CASSHGGRGQFF
NA	TRBV15	TRBJ1-5	NA	TGTGCCACCAGCAGAGATCGGGTAATCTCCCAGCATTTT	CATSRDRVISQHF
NA	TRBV4-1	TRBJ2-3	once	TGCGCCAGCAGCCAAATCGCGCAGGGCACAGATACGCAGTATTTT	CASSQIAQGTDTQYF
NA	TRBV3-1/TRBV3-2	TRBJ1-1	NA	TGTGCCAGCAGCCCACAGGGCTCCTGGAGCACTGAAGCTTTCTTT	CASSPQGSWSTEAFF
TRBD1	TRBV7-9	TRBJ2-7	NA	TGTGCCAGCAGCTCCGGGACAGCGCTCCCCTACGAGCAGTACTTC	CASSSGTALPYEQYF
NA	TRBV19	TRBJ1-2	NA	TGTGCCAGTAGTATCACCAGGGAACGGGATGGCTACACCTTC	CASSITRERDGYTF
TRBD1	TRBV24-1	TRBJ1-1	NA	TGTGCCACCCGTCCCCAGGGGGGTAACACTGAAGCTTTCTTT	CATRPQGGNTEAFF
NA	TRBV19	TRBJ1-1	NA	TGTGCCAGTAGTCAGGGTGCTGAAGCTTTCTTT	CASSQGAEAFF
NA	TRBV9	TRBJ2-1	NA	TGTGCCAGCAGCGTAGATGAGGGTCCGCCCTACAATGAGCAGTTCTTC	CASSVDEGPPYNEQFF
NA	TRBV18	TRBJ1-1	NA	TGTGCCAGCTCACCGGCAGGGGCCGGCACTGAAGCTTTCTTT	CASSPAGAGTEAFF
TRBD1	TRBV5-4	TRBJ1-2	NA	TGTGCCAGCAGCTTGGCCGGGCAGGGCCCAGGGGGACTCTATGGCTACACCTTC	CASSLAGQGPGGLYGYTF
NA	TRBV19	TRBJ2-2	NA	TGTGCCAGTAGTATAAGGTCGCCCACGACTAACACCGGGGAGCTGTTTTTT	CASSIRSPTTNTGELFF
TRBD1	TRBV4-1	TRBJ2-1	NA	TGCGCCAGCAGCCAAGCGATCGACAGGGGTTACAATGAGCAGTTCTTC	CASSQAIDRGYNEQFF
NA	TRBV28	TRBJ1-5	NA	TGTGCCAGCAGTTTAGGAGGACAGCTGCCCCAGCATTTT	CASSLGGQLPQHF
NA	TRBV18	TRBJ1-1	NA	TGTGCCAGCTCACCAACACAGGGCGAAGCTTTCTTT	CASSPTQGEAFF
NA	TRBV24-1	TRBJ2-7	NA	TGTGCCACCAGTGACTCCGGGTTTTCCTACGAGCAGTACTTC	CATSDSGFSYEQYF
NA	TRBV5-1	TRBJ2-5	NA	TGCGCCAGCAGCGGTAGTAAAGAGACCCAGTACTTC	CASSGSKETQYF
NA	TRBV5-1	TRBJ1-2	NA	TGCGCCAGCAGCGCGAGGGTCAGCTCTAACTATGGCTACACCTTC	CASSARVSSNYGYTF